A single sample is the source of the 13 T cell receptor beta chains below, sequenced in a study of cytomegalovirus exposure and HLA in healthy donors. PCR involved 60 Vbeta and 13 Jbeta primers. Profiled with immunoSEQ multiplex PCR; TCRdb holds only in-frame clones, not every one. This table holds some 140,000 clones, just under 80% found once. Source material: PBMCs. The receptors were sampled from a male donor in good health and CMV-seronegative.

This chain uses TRBV7-9 with TRBJ2-1, with D unresolved. Per germline, CDR1 SEHNR and CDR2 FQNEAQ (reference sequence). Between the trimmed V and J ends, which lost 7 bases and 1 base, there was a span of 11 bases. The CDR3 loop spans 14 amino acids. CDR3 sequence (DNA): TGTGCCAGCACCGGTTTGGAGTCCTACAATGAGCAGTTCTTC. This translates into CASTGLESYNEQFF.

This sequence joins TRBV7-2 and TRBJ1-2; 7 bases map to TRBD1. Germline CDR1 is SGHTA and CDR2 is FQGNSA. CDR3 length: 15 residues. V gave up 3 bases and J gave up 4 bases; unmatched junction bases: 8. The CDR3 spells CASSFRFRDSYGYTF. For the CDR3, the DNA is TGTGCCAGCAGCTTCAGGTTCCGGGACAGCTATGGCTACACCTTC.

V and J are TRBV18 and TRBJ2-5, with no clear D. Germline values: CDR1 KGHSH, CDR2 LQKENI. The V and J ends lost 0 bases and 7 bases respectively, with 12 bases between them. The CDR3 runs 14 residues. CDR3: CASSPPLADRTQYF. The DNA for the CDR3 is TGTGCCAGCTCACCACCGCTCGCAGATCGGACCCAGTACTTC.

This chain uses TRBV2 with TRBJ2-5; 13 bases line up with TRBD2. With 3 bases clipped from V and 3 bases from J, the junction kept 1 base outside the gene matches. Germline CDR1 SNHLY, CDR2 FYNNEI. The CDR3 extends over 15 amino acids. The CDR3 nucleotides are TGTGCCAGCAGTGAGGGACTAGCGGGGAAAGAGACCCAGTACTTC. Protein: CASSEGLAGKETQYF.

The V call is TRBV7-9, the J call TRBJ2-7; 7 nucleotides agree with TRBD2. Trimming removed 3 bases from V and 5 bases from J; junction bases left unmatched: 7. This CDR3 contains 14 residues. In germline, CDR1 is SEHNR, CDR2 FQNEAQ (reference sequence). The CDR3 coding sequence is TGTGCCAGCAGCTTGTGGGAGGGACCTCACGAGCAGTACTTC. It codes for CASSLWEGPHEQYF.

This clone has more than one count but fewer than ten. The chain recombines TRBV19 with TRBJ2-3; 12 positions match TRBD2. CDR1 and CDR2 from the germline V gene are LNHDA and SQIVND (reference sequence). The CDR3 is 17 amino acids. Trimming took 8 bases from V and 0 from J; bases not matched to a gene: 9. The CDR3 protein is CASRGASGGASTDTQYF. The CDR3 nucleotides read TGTGCCAGTCGGGGGGCTAGCGGGGGGGCTAGCACAGATACGCAGTATTTT. Full variable domain (remainder filled in from reference TRBV19 and TRBJ2-3): DGGITQSPKYLFRKEGQNVTLSCEQNLNHDAMYWYRQDPGQGLRLIYYSQIVNDFQKGDIAEGYSVSREKKESFPLTVTSAQKNPTAFYLCASRGASGGASTDTQYFGPGTRLTVL.

This clone was picked up a small number of times. CDR3 in amino acids: CATSIGQGGITEQFF. CDR3 bases: TGTGCCACCAGCATCGGACAGGGGGGGATAACGGAGCAGTTCTTC. The genes are TRBV15 and TRBJ2-1, with 10 bases identical to TRBD1. CDR1 and CDR2 (germline): LNHNV, YYDKDF (reference sequence). V was pared by 4 bases and J by 10 bases, with 10 bases of the junction left unmatched. The CDR3 consists of 15 residues.

The CDR3 sequence is CASSLAGATDTQYF. The CDR3 nucleotides are TGTGCCAGCAGCCTAGCGGGGGCCACAGATACGCAGTATTTT. This rearrangement joins TRBV5-4 to TRBJ2-3, with TRBD2 identical over 10 bases. This CDR3 is 14 amino acids long. Germline V gene sequence: CDR1 SGHNT, CDR2 YYREEE (reference sequence). V gave up 4 bases and J gave up 2 bases; unmatched junction bases: 1.

This chain uses TRBV7-9 with TRBJ1-1; D not certain. Trimming cost V 1 base and J 7 bases, with 7 bases left between them. This CDR3 comprises 12 residues. The V gene's germline CDR1 is SEHNR and CDR2 FQNEAQ (reference sequence). CDR3 in amino acids: CASSLGASEAFF. For the CDR3, the DNA is TGTGCCAGCAGCTTAGGGGCGAGTGAAGCTTTCTTT.

This clone was seen a handful of times. This sequence joins TRBV27 and TRBJ1-5, with D perhaps TRBD1 (5 bases). The CDR3 totals 16 residues. Germline V lookup: CDR1 MNHEY, CDR2 SMNVEV (reference sequence). The germline V and J ends were trimmed by 0 bases and 2 bases, with 11 bases remaining between them. The CDR3 DNA is TGTGCCAGCAGTTTATCGCGGGACTTCGGCAATCAGCCCCAGCATTTT. It encodes CASSLSRDFGNQPQHF.

The count of this clone is one. V gene TRBV27 combines with J gene TRBJ1-4; D is possibly TRBD1 (6 bases). The CDR3 loop spans 14 amino acids. CDR1 and CDR2 from the germline V gene are MNHEY and SMNVEV (reference sequence). The V end lost 5 bases, the J end lost 3 bases, and 10 bases lay between the germline ends. CDR3 DNA sequence: TGTGCCAGCAGTATGACAGGAGCTAATGAAAAACTGTTTTTT. This codes for CASSMTGANEKLFF. The variable domain in full, completed from reference TRBV27 and TRBJ1-4, reads EAQVTQNPRYLITVTGKKLTVTCSQNMNHEYMSWYRQDPGLGLRQIYYSMNVEVTDKGDVPEGYKVSRKEKRNFPLILESPSPNQTSLYFCASSMTGANEKLFFGSGTQLSVL.

The chain couples TRBV6-6 to TRBJ2-7; TRBD1 agrees at 9 bases. The germline CDR1 and CDR2 sequences are MNHNY and SVGAGI (reference sequence). V lost 8 bases, J lost 2 bases, and 4 bases stayed unmatched. The CDR3 runs 13 residues. This CDR3 is CASRDRETYEQYF. The CDR3, as DNA: TGTGCCAGCCGGGACAGGGAGACCTACGAGCAGTACTTC.

CDR3 in amino acids: CASDPGTSEFYEQYF. The DNA of the CDR3 is TGTGCCAGCGACCCCGGGACTAGCGAGTTCTACGAGCAGTACTTC. This chain connects TRBV6-1 to TRBJ2-7, with 10 positions matching TRBD2. Germline V CDR1 and CDR2: MNHNS, SASEGT. The CDR3 consists of 15 residues. V was clipped by 8 bases and J by 3 bases; unmatched bases: 10.